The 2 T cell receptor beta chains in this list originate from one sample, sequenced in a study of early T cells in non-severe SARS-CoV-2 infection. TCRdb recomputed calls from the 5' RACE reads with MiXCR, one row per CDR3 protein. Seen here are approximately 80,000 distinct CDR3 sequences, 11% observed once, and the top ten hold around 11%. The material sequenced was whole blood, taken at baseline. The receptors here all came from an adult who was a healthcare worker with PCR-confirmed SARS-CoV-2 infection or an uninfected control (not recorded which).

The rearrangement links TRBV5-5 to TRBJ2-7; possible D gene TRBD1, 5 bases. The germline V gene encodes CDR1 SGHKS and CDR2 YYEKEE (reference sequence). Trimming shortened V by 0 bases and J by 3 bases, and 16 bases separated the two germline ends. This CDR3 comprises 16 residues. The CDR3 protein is CASSLVPAGINYEQYF. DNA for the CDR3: TGTGCCAGCAGCTTGGTGCCAGCAGGGATAAACTACGAGCAGTACTTC.

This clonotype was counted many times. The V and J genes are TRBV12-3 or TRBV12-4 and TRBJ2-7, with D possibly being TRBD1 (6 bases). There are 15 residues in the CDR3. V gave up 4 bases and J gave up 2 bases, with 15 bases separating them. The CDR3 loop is CASSSRTALPYEQYF. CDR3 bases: TGTGCCAGCAGTTCAAGGACAGCCTTGCCCTACGAGCAGTACTTC.